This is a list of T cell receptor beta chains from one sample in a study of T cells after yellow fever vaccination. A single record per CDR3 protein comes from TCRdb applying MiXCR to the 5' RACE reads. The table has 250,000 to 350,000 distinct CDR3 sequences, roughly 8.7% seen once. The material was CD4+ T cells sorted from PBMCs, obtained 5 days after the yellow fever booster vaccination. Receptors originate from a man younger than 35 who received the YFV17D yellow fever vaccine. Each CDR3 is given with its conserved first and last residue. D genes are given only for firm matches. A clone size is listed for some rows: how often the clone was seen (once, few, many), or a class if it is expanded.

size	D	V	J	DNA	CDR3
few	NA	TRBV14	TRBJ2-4	TGTGCCAGCAGCCTCACGCAACGGCTAGCCGGCAAAAACATTCAGTACTTC	CASSLTQRLAGKNIQYF
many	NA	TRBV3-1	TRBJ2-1	TGTGCCAGCAGCCAAGGGGCGGAGAACTACAATGAGCAGTTCTTC	CASSQGAENYNEQFF
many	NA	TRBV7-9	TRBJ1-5	TGTGCCAGCGGGGGGCAGGACCTCATTCAGCCCCAGCATTTT	CASGGQDLIQPQHF
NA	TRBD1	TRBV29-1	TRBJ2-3	TGCAGCGTTGAAGGTCAAACAGGGGCTAGCACAGATACGCAGTATTTT	CSVEGQTGASTDTQYF
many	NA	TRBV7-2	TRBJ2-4	TGTGCCAGCAGGACGCAGGGTGACATTCAGTACTTC	CASRTQGDIQYF
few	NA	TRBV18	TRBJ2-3	TGTGCCAGCTCACCAGTTTATGGGGGGTCCGCAGATACGCAGTATTTT	CASSPVYGGSADTQYF
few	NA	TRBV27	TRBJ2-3	TGTGCCAGCAGTTTATCGAGGCCAGATACGCAGTATTTT	CASSLSRPDTQYF
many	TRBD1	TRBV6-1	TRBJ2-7	TGTGCCAGCAGTGGTTCCGACAGGGGTATCGGGCAGTACTTC	CASSGSDRGIGQYF
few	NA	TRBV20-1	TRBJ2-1	TGCAGTGCTAGACGGGCCCTCGGTAATGAGCAGTTCTTC	CSARRALGNEQFF
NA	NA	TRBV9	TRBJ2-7	TGTGCCAGCAAATTGAGGTCGGCCTACGAGCAGTACTTC	CASKLRSAYEQYF
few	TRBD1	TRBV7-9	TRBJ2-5	TGTGCCAGCAGCTTGCAGGGGGCTGTGGAGACCCAGTACTTC	CASSLQGAVETQYF
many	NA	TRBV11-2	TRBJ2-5	TGTGCCAGCAGCTTAGAGGGCAGGGGAGCGACCCAGTACTTC	CASSLEGRGATQYF
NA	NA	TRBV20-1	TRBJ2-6	TGCAGTGCTAGCCGCTCTGGGGCCAACGTCCTGACTTTC	CSASRSGANVLTF
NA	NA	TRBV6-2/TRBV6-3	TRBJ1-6	TGTGCCAGCACTACGACTCGGGGTTCACCCCTCCACTTT	CASTTTRGSPLHF
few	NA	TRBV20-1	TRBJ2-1	TGCAGTGCTAGACAGCAGGGTAATGAGCAGTTCTTC	CSARQQGNEQFF
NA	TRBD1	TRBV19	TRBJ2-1	TGTGCCAGTAGTATCCCCGGGACAGGGCCCTACAATGAGCAGTTCTTC	CASSIPGTGPYNEQFF
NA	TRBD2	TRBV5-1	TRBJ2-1	TGCGCCAGCAGCATAGGACTAGCGGGGATGACCTACAATGAGCAGTTCTTC	CASSIGLAGMTYNEQFF
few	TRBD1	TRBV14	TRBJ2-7	TGTGCCAGCAGCCGAATACCACGGGACAGTAATTCCTACGAGCAGTACTTC	CASSRIPRDSNSYEQYF
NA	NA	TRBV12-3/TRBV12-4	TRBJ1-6	TGTGCCAGCGATGACGGAACAAATTCACCCCTCCACTTT	CASDDGTNSPLHF
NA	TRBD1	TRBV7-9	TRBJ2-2	TGTGCCAGCAGCCCTCGGGACAGAGCGAACACCGGGGAGCTGTTTTTT	CASSPRDRANTGELFF
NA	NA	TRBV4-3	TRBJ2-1	TGCGCCAGCAGCCCGACCTTAAGCGGTGAGCAGTTCTTC	CASSPTLSGEQFF
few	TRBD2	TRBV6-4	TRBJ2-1	TGTGCCAGCAGTGCTACTAGCGGGGGGGCTAATGAGCAGTTCTTC	CASSATSGGANEQFF
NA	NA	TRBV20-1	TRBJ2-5	TGCAGTGCTAGAGGGGGCGGGGAGACCCAGTACTTC	CSARGGGETQYF
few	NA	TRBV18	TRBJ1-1	TGTGCCAGCTCACCACAACAGGGATCAAAGAACACTGAAGCTTTCTTT	CASSPQQGSKNTEAFF
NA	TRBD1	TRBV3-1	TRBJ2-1	TGTGCCAGCAGCCAGGACAGGGATGGTGAGCAGTTCTTC	CASSQDRDGEQFF
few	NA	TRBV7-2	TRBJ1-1	TGTGCCAGCAGCTTGTATGGTAGCAGGTCCACTGAAGCTTTCTTT	CASSLYGSRSTEAFF
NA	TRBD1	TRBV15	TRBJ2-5	TGTGCCACCAGCAGAGACACAGGGGGCCGGGAGACCCAGTACTTC	CATSRDTGGRETQYF
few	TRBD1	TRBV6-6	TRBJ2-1	TGTGCCAGCAGTTCCGCCGGGACAGGGGCGGGTGAGCAGTTCTTC	CASSSAGTGAGEQFF
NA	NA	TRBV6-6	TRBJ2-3	TGTGCCAGCAGGCCAAGCGGGTTAAGGACTAGCACAGATACGCAGTATTTT	CASRPSGLRTSTDTQYF
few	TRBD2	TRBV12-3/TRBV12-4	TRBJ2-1	TGTGCCAGCAGTTCTACAGCGGGGGGCCACAATGAGCAGTTCTTC	CASSSTAGGHNEQFF
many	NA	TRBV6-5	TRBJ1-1	TGTGCCAGCAGTCCGGGGATAACCCTGGGGACTGAAGCTTTCTTT	CASSPGITLGTEAFF
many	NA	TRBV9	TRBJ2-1	TGTGCCAGCAGCGCCGGGGTGGGGGTAAAGACCTACAATGAGCAGTTCTTC	CASSAGVGVKTYNEQFF
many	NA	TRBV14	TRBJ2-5	TGTGCCAGCAGCCAAGTTCGGCAAGAGACCCAGTACTTC	CASSQVRQETQYF
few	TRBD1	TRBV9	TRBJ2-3	TGTGCCAGCAGCGTAGCTTCAGGACAGGGCACAGATACGCAGTATTTT	CASSVASGQGTDTQYF
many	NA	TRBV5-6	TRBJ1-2	TGTGCCAGCAGCTTGGATCGGGGGTGGTATGGCTACACCTTC	CASSLDRGWYGYTF
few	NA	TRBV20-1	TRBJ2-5	TGCAGTGCCAGGATCCTAGGAGAGACCCAGTACTTC	CSARILGETQYF
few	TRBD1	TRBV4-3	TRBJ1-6	TGCGCCAGCAGCCAAGGCCCGACAGGGACTTTTTCACCCCTCCACTTT	CASSQGPTGTFSPLHF
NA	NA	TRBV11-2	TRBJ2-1	TGTGCCAGCAGCTTGGGACGATTCAGGGGACCGCTTACCAATGAGCAGTTCTTC	CASSLGRFRGPLTNEQFF
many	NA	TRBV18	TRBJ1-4	TGTGCCAGCTCCCGAAACCGGGACGGAACTCTCGCACATGAAAAACTGTTTTTT	CASSRNRDGTLAHEKLFF
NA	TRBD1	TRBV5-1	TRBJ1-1	TGCGCCAGCAGCTCGGGACAGGGTATGAACACTGAAGCTTTCTTT	CASSSGQGMNTEAFF
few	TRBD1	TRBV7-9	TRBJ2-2	TGTGCCAGCAGCTCCCGGGACAGGGGAACCGGGGAGCTGTTTTTT	CASSSRDRGTGELFF
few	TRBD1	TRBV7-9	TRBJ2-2	TGTGCCAGCAGCTTAGGACCGGGACAGGGAACCGGGGAGCTGTTTTTT	CASSLGPGQGTGELFF
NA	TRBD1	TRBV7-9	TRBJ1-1	TGTGCCAGCAGCCCCCGGGGAGGGGGCGATAGCACTGAAGCTTTCTTT	CASSPRGGGDSTEAFF
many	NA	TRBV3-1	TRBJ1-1	TGTGCCAGCAGCCAAGTTTCCAGAGTCAACACTGAAGCTTTCTTT	CASSQVSRVNTEAFF
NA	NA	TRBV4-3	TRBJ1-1	TGCGCCAGCAGCCTAGTACGAGGGGCCGGTAGCACTGAAGCTTTCTTT	CASSLVRGAGSTEAFF
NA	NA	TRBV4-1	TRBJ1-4	TGCGCCAGCAGCCAAACTCGGGCCGAGGGTGAAAAACTGTTTTTT	CASSQTRAEGEKLFF
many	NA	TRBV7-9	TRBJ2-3	TGTGCCAGCAGCGGGTCGGGTGAGACGCAGTATTTT	CASSGSGETQYF
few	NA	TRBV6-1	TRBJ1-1	TGTGCCAGCAGTGTTTTCTCGGTGTATGAAGCTTTCTTT	CASSVFSVYEAFF
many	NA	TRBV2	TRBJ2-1	TGTGCCAGCAGGCAAAGGTTGGCTACCGGGGATGAGCAGTTCTTC	CASRQRLATGDEQFF
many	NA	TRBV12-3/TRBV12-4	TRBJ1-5	TGTGCCAGCCATGCGGGTTATAGCAATCAGCCCCAGCATTTT	CASHAGYSNQPQHF
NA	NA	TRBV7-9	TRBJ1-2	TGTGCCAGCAGCTCACCGGGACTAAGGGGCTACACCTTC	CASSSPGLRGYTF
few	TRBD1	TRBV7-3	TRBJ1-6	TGTGCCAGCAGCTCGACAGGGCGAAATTCACCCCTCCACTTT	CASSSTGRNSPLHF
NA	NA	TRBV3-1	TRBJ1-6	TGTGCCAGCAGCCAAGACGGCCTACATTCACCCCTCCACTTT	CASSQDGLHSPLHF
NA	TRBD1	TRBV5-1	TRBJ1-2	TGCGCCAGCAGCTCAACAGGGGGAGAGGACTATGGCTACACCTTC	CASSSTGGEDYGYTF
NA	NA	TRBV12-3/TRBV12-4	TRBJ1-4	TGTGCCAGCAGCGGCCTCGTCCGTGAAAAACTGTTTTTT	CASSGLVREKLFF
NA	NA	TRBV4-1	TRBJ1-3	TGCGCCAGCAGCCAAGAAGGGGTGGGTCCCTCTGGAAACACCATATATTTT	CASSQEGVGPSGNTIYF
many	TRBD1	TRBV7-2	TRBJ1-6	TGTGCCAGCAGCTTAGGGGACAGGGGAAGTTCACCCCTCCACTTT	CASSLGDRGSSPLHF